The sequence of this TCR beta chain was determined in a study of cytomegalovirus exposure and HLA in healthy donors. Whole-study context: Later analysis reported that the approximately 130 validation repertoires shared the platform of the roughly 680 first-cohort repertoires.

Regarding the study as a whole: In vitro checks showed that a few CMV-associated chains really do target CMV antigens. Among TCR beta chains, those listed as cytomegalovirus-associated numbered fewer than 200.

Remarks on this clone: Its target is not known.

V lost 0 bases, J lost 1 base, and 9 bases lay in between. From germline, CDR1 is SGHNT and CDR2 YENEEA. The CDR3 sequence is 15 residues long. TCRdb keeps only in-frame clones here, not all; method: immunoSEQ multiplex PCR. The repertoire holds about 82,000 clones, with 93% as singletons. Sequences were obtained from PBMCs. The source of this sequence is a man younger than 35 in good health and CMV-seronegative. V usage is TRBV11-3 and J usage is TRBJ1-1; D ambiguous. Here the CDR3 DNA reads TGTGCCAGCAGCTTAGAGTCCAGGCCGAACACTGAAGCTTTCTTT. Amino acids: CASSLESRPNTEAFF. Variable domain in full (rest from reference TRBV11-3 and TRBJ1-1): EAGVVQSPRYKIIEKKQPVAFWCNPISGHNTLYWYLQNLGQGPELLIRYENEEAVDDSQLPKDRFSAERLKGVDSTLKIQPAELGDSAVYLCASSLESRPNTEAFFGQGTRLTVV.